This T cell receptor beta chain was retrieved from a study of tumor-infiltrating lymphocytes in primary liver carcinoma. At the level of the study: All patients, whether men or women, fell within 30 to 69 years of age. Yields of productive TCRbeta reads ranged from roughly 3.65 to 7.13 million per sample and were similar across tissue types.

Using a constant-region primer together with ProtoScript II reverse transcriptase, TCR beta cDNA was made from approximately 0.55 ug of total RNA. Sequencing libraries for TCR beta derived from three nested multiplex PCR rounds that used slightly modified ARM-PCR. TRBV1-TRBV30 forward primers paired with a C-beta reverse primer were used in the first two PCR rounds, which ran approximately 10 cycles each. Each CDR3 protein is one row after TCRdb ran MiXCR on the multiplex PCR reads. The data hold approximately 24,000 distinct CDR3 sequences, with over 60% observed a single time. Starting material for RNA and DNA co-extraction consisted of about 20-32 mg of unsorted bulk tissue. Between the trimmed V and J ends, which lost 5 bases and 6 bases, there was a span of 8 bases. Germline lookup yields CDR1 MDHEN and CDR2 SYDVKM. This CDR3 spans 12 amino acids.

The chain employs TRBV28 and TRBJ2-1; no reliable D call. The sample comprised liver tumor tissue from sampling region 3. Sample subset: tumor region T3, left-lateral pole. This clonotype was obtained from a man aged 35-49 years with primary liver carcinoma and hepatitis B virus infection. CDR3 protein: CASSTDFNEQFF. The CDR3 DNA reads as TGTGCCAGCAGTACAGATTTCAATGAGCAGTTCTTC.